This is a list of T cell receptor beta chains from one sample in a study of T cell responses to AZD1222 COVID-19 vaccine. The data were produced by immunoSEQ multiplex PCR, yet TCRdb's version contains in-frame clones alone and is incomplete. In the table there are 200,000 or so clones, 88% of which are singletons. This sample comprised peripheral blood, obtained on day 0 of AZD1222 vaccination. These receptor sequences come from an adult in good health. The CDR3 runs from the conserved cysteine through the conserved F or W. The D gene is left open where the match is weak. Clone size is stated in some rows and not others, as once, few, many or a class when expanded.

TRBD1	TRBV6-5	TRBJ1-5	-	TGTGCCAGCAAGCCGACAGGGAATAGCAATCAGCCCCAGCATTTT	CASKPTGNSNQPQHF
TRBD2	TRBV30	TRBJ2-1	-	TGTGCCTGGAGTGCCGGACTAGCGGGGAACAATGAGCAGTTCTTC	CAWSAGLAGNNEQFF
TRBD2	TRBV7-3	TRBJ2-3	-	TGTGCCAGCAGCTTATATCAGCGGGGGGATACGCAGTATTTT	CASSLYQRGDTQYF
-	TRBV4-2	TRBJ2-4	-	TGTGCCAGCAGCCCCCCTGGGACCTTAGCCAAAAACATTCAGTACTTC	CASSPPGTLAKNIQYF
-	TRBV10-3	TRBJ2-3	-	TGTGCCACGGAATTGCCGCAGGGGGGTGGAGATACGCAGTATTTT	CATELPQGGGDTQYF
-	TRBV27	TRBJ2-7	-	TGTGCCGTTACCGGGGGTTCGTCCTACGAGCAGTACTTC	CAVTGGSSYEQYF
TRBD1	TRBV15	TRBJ1-2	few	TGTGCCACCAGCAGAGATACAGGGGAGGTTGGCTACACCTTC	CATSRDTGEVGYTF
-	TRBV6-6	TRBJ2-7	-	TGTGCCAGCAGTTACGAGGCGGGGCACGAGCAGTACTTC	CASSYEAGHEQYF
-	TRBV5-1	TRBJ1-1	many	TGCGCCAGCAGCTTGGCCAGCACTGAAGCTTTCTTT	CASSLASTEAFF
-	TRBV5-1	TRBJ2-4	-	TGCGCCAGCAGCTTGAGCCCGGCCGCAATGGGAAACATTCAGTACTTC	CASSLSPAAMGNIQYF
-	TRBV5-1	TRBJ1-6	-	TGCGCCAGCAGCTTGGGCGTCGCCGATAATTCACCCCTCCACTTT	CASSLGVADNSPLHF
TRBD1	TRBV7-2	TRBJ2-7	-	TGTGCCAGCAGCTTAACGAGACAGGGGACCTACGAGCAGTACTTC	CASSLTRQGTYEQYF
-	TRBV11-2	TRBJ1-3	-	TGTGCCAGCAGCCCTCTTTTTGGAAACACCATATATTTT	CASSPLFGNTIYF
-	TRBV28	TRBJ1-1	-	TGTGCCAGCAGTTGGCGGGATAGAATCACTGAAGCTTTCTTT	CASSWRDRITEAFF
TRBD1	TRBV27	TRBJ2-1	once	TGTGCCAGCAGCCAAAGGATGGGACAGGGGCGACACAATGAGCAGTTCTTC	CASSQRMGQGRHNEQFF
-	TRBV27	TRBJ2-7	-	TGTGCCAGCAGGCTAAGGTCAGGTTCCTACGAGCAGTACTTC	CASRLRSGSYEQYF
-	TRBV15	TRBJ2-7	-	TGTGCCACCAGCAGAGGGACCTCATACGAGCAGTACTTC	CATSRGTSYEQYF
TRBD1	TRBV28	TRBJ2-7	once	TGTGCCAGCAGTTATTCCGGGACAGGCGGCTACGAGCAGTACTTC	CASSYSGTGGYEQYF